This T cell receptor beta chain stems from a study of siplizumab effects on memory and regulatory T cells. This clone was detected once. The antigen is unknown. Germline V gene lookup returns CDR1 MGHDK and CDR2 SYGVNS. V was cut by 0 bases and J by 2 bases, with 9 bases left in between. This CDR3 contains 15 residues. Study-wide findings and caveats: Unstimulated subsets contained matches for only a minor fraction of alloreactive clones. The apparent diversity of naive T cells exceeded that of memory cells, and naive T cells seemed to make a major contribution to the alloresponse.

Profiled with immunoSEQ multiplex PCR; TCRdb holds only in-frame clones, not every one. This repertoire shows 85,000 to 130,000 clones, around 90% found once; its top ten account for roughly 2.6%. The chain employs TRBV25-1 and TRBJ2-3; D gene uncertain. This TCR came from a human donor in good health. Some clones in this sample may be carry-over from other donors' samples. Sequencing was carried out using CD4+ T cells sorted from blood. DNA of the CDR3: TGTGCCAGCAGTGAATATTCTCACATCACAGATACGCAGTATTTT. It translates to CASSEYSHITDTQYF.